A selection of T cell receptor beta chains follows, all from one sample in a study of OX40 agonist ivuxolimab in advanced cancers. The assay was immunoSEQ multiplex PCR, and TCRdb's table has in-frame clones only and misses some. In the table there are some 100,000 clones, 90% of which are singletons. Specimen: CD4+ or CD8+ T cells sorted from blood, collected in a trial of the OX40 agonist ivuxolimab. Receptors were obtained from an adult with an advanced solid tumor such as melanoma, head and neck, liver or kidney cancer. Both conserved end residues are part of each CDR3. D genes are given only for firm matches. Clone size is stated in some rows and not others, as once, few, many or a class when expanded.

>TRBD2|.|TRBV11-2|TRBJ2-1
CASSNLAGGHNEQFF
TGTGCCAGCAGCAACCTAGCGGGGGGACACAATGAGCAGTTCTTC
>.|.|TRBV6-6|TRBJ2-7
CASSYPLAYSEQYF
TGTGCCAGCAGTTACCCCCTTGCCTACAGCGAGCAGTACTTC
>.|.|TRBV15|TRBJ1-1
CATSREGTAGKAFF
TGTGCCACCAGCAGAGAAGGCACAGCCGGTAAAGCTTTCTTT
>.|once|TRBV5-5|TRBJ2-1
CASSPTDSSQFEQFF
TGTGCCAGCAGCCCGACAGATAGTTCGCAATTTGAGCAGTTCTTC
>TRBD1|.|TRBV29-1|TRBJ2-1
CSVEGQVQNEQFF
TGCAGCGTTGAGGGACAGGTGCAAAATGAGCAGTTCTTC
>.|.|TRBV4-1|TRBJ2-5
CASSQDWVQEETQYF
TGCGCCAGCAGCCAAGATTGGGTGCAGGAGGAGACCCAGTACTTC
>.|.|TRBV5-6|TRBJ2-3
CASSLSWGQDTQYF
TGTGCCAGCAGCTTGTCATGGGGTCAGGATACGCAGTATTTT
>.|.|TRBV29-1|TRBJ1-1
CSVTGGNTEAFF
TGCAGCGTAACCGGGGGGAACACTGAAGCTTTCTTT
>TRBD2|.|TRBV5-4|TRBJ2-1
CASSPTPGLVVNEQFF
TGTGCCAGCAGCCCAACCCCCGGACTAGTCGTCAATGAGCAGTTCTTC
>.|.|TRBV19|TRBJ2-3
CASSIFLGGADTQYF
TGTGCCAGTAGTATTTTTTTAGGGGGTGCAGATACGCAGTATTTT
>TRBD1|.|TRBV4-1|TRBJ1-5
CASSQIRGLNQPQHF
TGCGCCAGCAGCCAAATCAGGGGGCTCAATCAGCCCCAGCATTTT
>.|.|TRBV28|TRBJ2-1
CASSLLSGGQFF
TGTGCCAGCAGTTTGTTGTCCGGGGGGCAGTTCTTC
>.|.|TRBV5-1|TRBJ1-1
CASSLNQGNTEAFF
TGCGCCAGCAGCTTAAATCAGGGGAACACTGAAGCTTTCTTT
>.|.|TRBV18|TRBJ1-1
CASSPRDRNTEAFF
TGTGCCAGCTCACCACGCGACAGGAACACTGAAGCTTTCTTT
>TRBD2|few|TRBV23-1|TRBJ2-5
CASWDGGLGLVETQYF
TGCGCCAGCTGGGATGGAGGACTAGGGCTCGTAGAGACCCAGTACTTC
>.|.|TRBV5-1|TRBJ1-5
CASSLGDSPNQPQHF
TGCGCCAGCAGCTTGGGAGACAGCCCCAATCAGCCCCAGCATTTT
>TRBD1|.|TRBV18|TRBJ2-1
CASSAQTGSFFNEQFF
TGTGCCAGCTCAGCCCAGACAGGGTCGTTTTTCAATGAGCAGTTCTTC
>TRBD2|.|TRBV7-6|TRBJ2-7
CASSPRTSGSGYEQYF
TGTGCCAGCAGCCCGCGGACTAGCGGGAGCGGATACGAGCAGTACTTC
>.|.|TRBV5-8|TRBJ2-3
CASSLKIGVTDTQYF
TGTGCCAGCAGTCTCAAAATTGGGGTGACAGATACGCAGTATTTT
>.|.|TRBV4-2|TRBJ1-1
CASSQGQRSNTEAFF
TGTGCCAGCAGCCAAGGACAGAGATCGAACACTGAAGCTTTCTTT
>TRBD1|once|TRBV25-1|TRBJ2-3
CASSEDRFTDTQYF
TGTGCCAGCAGTGAGGACAGGTTTACAGATACGCAGTATTTT
>.|.|TRBV19|TRBJ2-3
CASSIDLTGAYTDTQYF
TGTGCCAGTAGTATAGATCTAACGGGGGCCTACACAGATACGCAGTATTTT
>.|.|TRBV18|TRBJ1-3
CASSPGAQNTIYF
TGTGCCAGCTCACCAGGGGCGCAGAACACCATATATTTT
>TRBD2|.|TRBV10-2|TRBJ2-7
CASSYLSGGSEQYF
TGCGCCAGCAGTTATCTTAGCGGGGGTTCCGAGCAGTACTTC
>.|.|TRBV27|TRBJ2-1
CASSFQRGYNEQFF
TGTGCCAGCAGTTTTCAGAGGGGCTACAATGAGCAGTTCTTC
>.|once|TRBV27|TRBJ2-5
CVSRRGLGETQYF
TGTGTCAGCAGGCGGGGATTAGGGGAGACCCAGTACTTC
>TRBD2|.|TRBV27|TRBJ2-2
CASSWLAGYTGELFF
TGTGCCAGCAGTTGGCTAGCGGGATACACCGGGGAGCTGTTTTTT
>.|.|TRBV28|TRBJ1-4
CASRVLGGKLFF
TGTGCCTCTCGGGTATTGGGAGGAAAACTGTTTTTT
>.|.|TRBV6-6|TRBJ2-1
CAIRDPGAAEQFF
TGTGCCATAAGGGACCCCGGGGCGGCAGAGCAGTTCTTC
>.|.|TRBV6-6|TRBJ2-3
CAVMEAGSTDTQYF
TGTGCCGTTATGGAGGCGGGAAGTACAGATACGCAGTATTTT
>.|.|TRBV4-1|TRBJ1-2
CASSQGGGNYGYTF
TGCGCCAGCAGCCAAGGCGGGGGCAACTATGGCTACACCTTC
>.|.|TRBV6-1|TRBJ1-1
CASSSWTEAFF
TGTGCCAGCAGCTCCTGGACTGAAGCTTTCTTT
>TRBD1|.|TRBV29-1|TRBJ1-4
CSVRPGTGEEKLFF
TGCAGCGTCCGTCCCGGGACAGGGGAAGAAAAACTGTTTTTT
>TRBD2|.|TRBV5-4|TRBJ2-7
CASSLGLVSTYEQYF
TGTGCCAGCAGTCTTGGACTAGTCTCAACCTACGAGCAGTACTTC
>TRBD1|.|TRBV7-9|TRBJ1-2
CASSSTNPGQVIYGYTF
TGTGCCAGCAGCTCGACAAACCCGGGACAGGTTATCTATGGCTACACCTTC
>.|.|TRBV10-2|TRBJ2-3
CASPPKLEMGATDTQYF
TGCGCCAGTCCGCCCAAACTAGAGATGGGTGCAACAGATACGCAGTATTTT
>.|.|TRBV19|TRBJ2-4
CASSNPNIQYF
TGTGCCAGTAGTAATCCAAACATTCAGTACTTC
>.|.|TRBV18|TRBJ2-3
CASSRLTSTDTQYF
TGTGCCAGCTCACGCCTTACTAGCACAGATACGCAGTATTTT
>.|.|TRBV30|TRBJ1-5
CAWSKGGSNQPQHF
TGTGCCTGGAGTAAAGGAGGGAGCAATCAGCCCCAGCATTTT
>.|.|TRBV10-3|TRBJ1-3
CAISDPLSTGNTIYF
TGTGCCATCAGTGACCCGCTTTCTACTGGAAACACCATATATTTT
>TRBD1|.|TRBV30|TRBJ2-3
CAGRGSTDTQYF
TGTGCCGGCAGGGGGAGCACAGATACGCAGTATTTT
>.|.|TRBV19|TRBJ1-1
CASSMAGGHEAFF
TGTGCCAGTAGTATGGCGGGGGGCCATGAAGCTTTCTTT
>.|.|TRBV5-1|TRBJ2-1
CASNELHEQFF
TGCGCCAGCAATGAATTACATGAGCAGTTCTTC
>.|.|TRBV5-1|TRBJ1-1
CASSTDPMNTEAFF
TGCGCCAGCAGCACGGACCCTATGAACACTGAAGCTTTCTTT
>.|.|TRBV30|TRBJ1-2
CAWSVRSGGRGYTF
TGTGCCTGGAGTGTACGGTCTGGGGGCCGGGGCTACACCTTC